This T cell receptor beta chain was documented in a study of T cell responses to AZD1222 COVID-19 vaccine. The CDR3 runs 15 residues. CDR1 DFQATT and CDR2 SNEGSKA come from the germline V gene (reference sequence). V was shortened by 3 bases and J by 2 bases, with 17 bases between the two germline ends. Profiling relied on immunoSEQ multiplex PCR, and the TCRdb table lists in-frame clones only, not all of them. Among 57,000 or so clones, 70% to 80% were seen once, and the ten largest hold under 4.5%. The clonotype originates from an adult who received the AZD1222 COVID-19 vaccine. The genes are TRBV20-1 and TRBJ2-7; D is possibly TRBD1 or TRBD2 (5 bases each). The source material was peripheral blood, sampled 28 days after the second AZD1222 dose. The CDR3 sequence is CSASSPRQGPYEQYF. As DNA, the CDR3 is TGCAGTGCTAGTTCCCCGAGGCAGGGACCCTACGAGCAGTACTTC.